The rows below give T cell receptor beta chains drawn from one sample of a study of cytomegalovirus exposure and HLA in healthy donors. Profiling relied on immunoSEQ multiplex PCR, and the TCRdb table lists in-frame clones only, not all of them. The sample records more than 150,000 clones, 70% to 80% being singletons. Sequencing input: PBMCs. These TCRs come from a girl under 18 in good health and CMV-seropositive. Each CDR3 is given with its conserved first and last residue. The D gene is left open where the match is weak. Clone sizes are given selectively: once, few, many, or a class where the clone is expanded.

j_gene | v_gene | d_gene | abundance | CDR3nt | CDR3aa
TRBJ2-4 | TRBV11-2 | TRBD1 | . | TGTGCCAGCAGCCCAGACAGGGAAAACATTCAGTACTTC | CASSPDRENIQYF
TRBJ2-7 | TRBV9 | TRBD1 | . | TGTGCCAGCAGCGTGGGACAGGGGGCCGCCTACGAGCAGTACTTC | CASSVGQGAAYEQYF
TRBJ1-2 | TRBV28 | TRBD1 | . | TGTGCCATCCAAAACAGGGGAGCAAGGTTGGGCTACACCTTC | CAIQNRGARLGYTF
TRBJ2-7 | TRBV10-3 | . | . | TGTGCCATCAGTGAGATGTCAGCCTACGAGCAGTACTTC | CAISEMSAYEQYF
TRBJ2-3 | TRBV6-1 | . | once | TGTGCCAGCAGTGAATACACAGATACGCAGTATTTT | CASSEYTDTQYF
TRBJ1-2 | TRBV29-1 | . | . | TGCAGCGTCAAGGGGGGGTATGGCTACACCTTC | CSVKGGYGYTF
TRBJ1-2 | TRBV30 | TRBD1 | few | TGTGCCTGGAGTGAGGACAGGTTCTATGGCTACACCTTC | CAWSEDRFYGYTF
TRBJ1-1 | TRBV7-6 | . | . | TGTGCCAGCAGCTCGACAGTAAACACTGAAGCTTTCTTT | CASSSTVNTEAFF
TRBJ2-1 | TRBV2 | TRBD1 | . | TGTGCCAGCAGTGAGACGACAGGGGGCGTTAATGAGCAGTTCTTC | CASSETTGGVNEQFF
TRBJ1-5 | TRBV7-8 | . | . | TGTGCCAGCAGCTCCGGTGATACCCAGCATTTT | CASSSGDTQHF